Sequencing of this TCR beta chain was carried out in a study of blood T cell repertoires in COVID-19. There are 13 residues in the CDR3. The germline V gene has CDR1 LNHNV and CDR2 YYDKDF (reference sequence). Trimming took 1 base from V and 6 from J, leaving 7 bases between them. Assignments of participants to cohorts depended upon their own reported clinical history. Recovery meant two consecutive negative NP/OP PCR tests, professional clearance, or resolved symptoms. The method was immunoSEQ multiplex PCR; TCRdb's version includes in-frame clones alone and lacks a portion of them. The sample comprises roughly 180,000 clones, 80% to 90% of which are singletons, and about 12% rests with the top ten.

The sequencing input was PBMCs or T cells enriched from blood (not recorded which). This TCR was recovered from a man in his forties who had recovered from COVID-19. The gene calls are TRBV15 and TRBJ1-5; D is unresolved. The CDR3 reads CATSRAPGQPQHF. The CDR3 nucleotides are TGTGCCACCAGCAGAGCCCCGGGTCAGCCCCAGCATTTT.